The clone carrying this T cell receptor (beta chain) occurred many times. Its antigen is as yet unknown. TCR beta libraries were made by quantitative 5'-RACE with molecular barcodes. Each CDR3 protein is one row after TCRdb ran MiXCR on the 5' RACE reads. The table records more than 500,000 distinct CDR3 sequences, 5.3% of them present only once. The data are from a study of CD8 T cells in ankylosing spondylitis. V dropped 2 bases and J dropped 5 bases, with 13 bases sitting between them. The CDR3 covers 15 residues. The germline V gene has CDR1 SGHTA and CDR2 FQGNSA. Overall study findings and caveats: In ankylosing spondylitis patients, matched synovial fluid reportedly showed significant enrichment of disease-linked clones. Reactive arthritis synovial fluid and blood were previously reported to contain some motif variants. Researchers report that disease-linked clones proved CD8+ and relatively rare in peripheral blood. Within ankylosing spondylitis blood, a TCR beta motif made up of roughly eight highly homologous variants appeared to be characteristic.

Sequencing used blood, either unsorted or a sorted T cell fraction (not recorded which). The receptor's source is a male donor with ankylosing spondylitis. This chain uses TRBV7-2 with TRBJ2-1, with D uncertain. CDR3: CASSLSAGLDNEQFF. For the CDR3, the DNA is TGTGCCAGCAGCTTAAGTGCAGGTCTCGACAATGAGCAGTTCTTC.